These 12 T cell receptor beta chains came from one sample sequenced in a study of T cell repertoires in cytomegalovirus infection. TCRdb called the reads again in MiXCR, with one record for every CDR3 protein. The repertoire holds about 490,000 distinct CDR3 sequences, with about 15% as singletons. Material for sequencing was CD8+ T cells from PBMCs. The receptors come from a human donor in good health (CMV status not recorded). Some clones in this sample may be carry-over from other donors' samples.

The J gene is TRBJ2-5, the V gene TRBV20-1, with D perhaps being TRBD1 or TRBD2 (6 bases each). The V and J ends lost 0 bases and 6 bases respectively, with 17 bases between them. The germline V gene encodes CDR1 DFQATT and CDR2 SNEGSKA (reference sequence). This CDR3 spans 15 amino acids. The CDR3 DNA sequence: TGCAGTGCTAGAGATCTAGGGGGGCTTGAACAGACCCAGTACTTC. Its translation is CSARDLGGLEQTQYF.

This chain joins TRBV6-6 and TRBJ2-1; D is unclear. V was clipped by 7 bases and J by 5 bases, with 9 bases between them. The germline CDR1 and CDR2 sequences are MNHNY and SVGAGI (reference sequence). The CDR3 has 12 amino acids. CDR3 sequence: CASTPDNNEQFF. The CDR3 bases are TGTGCCAGCACTCCCGACAACAATGAGCAGTTCTTC.

This clonotype was seen at least ten times. V is TRBV12-3 or TRBV12-4 and J is TRBJ2-5; 8 positions match TRBD1. The trim removed 5 bases at V and 3 bases at J, leaving 5 bases unmatched. The CDR3 sequence is 14 residues long. This CDR3 reads CASSPDRGKETQYF. CDR3 DNA: TGTGCCAGCAGTCCAGACAGGGGTAAAGAGACCCAGTACTTC.

V and J are TRBV5-6 and TRBJ2-1; D may be TRBD1 (5 bases). Trimming cost V 2 bases and J 10 bases, with 19 bases left between them. This CDR3 is 15 amino acids long. Germline CDR1 reads SGHDT; CDR2 reads YYEEEE. The CDR3 sequence: CASSLWGASLREQFF. CDR3 in DNA: TGTGCCAGCAGCTTATGGGGCGCATCCCTCAGAGAGCAGTTCTTC.

In this sample, this clonotype turned up many times. The chain has TRBV6-6 and TRBJ2-7; 8 nucleotides line up with TRBD2. V lost 1 base and J lost 6; bases outside the gene matches: 5. There are 14 residues in the CDR3. Looked up from germline, CDR1 is MNHNY and CDR2 is SVGAGI (reference sequence). The CDR3 spells CASSYYGRATEQYF. The CDR3 DNA reads TGTGCCAGCAGTTACTACGGGAGGGCCACCGAGCAGTACTTC.

This clonotype has at least ten counts. This chain uses TRBV2 with TRBJ2-2, with TRBD2 as a possible D gene (5 bases). V shed 6 bases and J shed 1 base, with 6 bases lying between them. Per germline, CDR1 SNHLY and CDR2 FYNNEI. This CDR3 region has 13 residues. DNA for the CDR3: TGTGCCAGCAGGGGAGAGAACACCGGGGAGCTGTTTTTT. It yields the protein CASRGENTGELFF.

At least ten counts were recorded for this clonotype. The chain has TRBV7-3 and TRBJ2-1, with D unresolved. V lost 8 bases and J lost 5, with 10 bases in between. CDR3 size: 12 residues. The germline V gene encodes CDR1 SGHTA and CDR2 FQGTGA. The CDR3 nucleotides read TGTGCCAGCGGGGAAAGTGACAATGAGCAGTTCTTC. Residues: CASGESDNEQFF. Filled out from reference TRBV7-3 and TRBJ2-1, the complete variable domain reads GAGVSQTPSNKVTEKGKYVELRCDPISGHTALYWYRQSLGQGPEFLIYFQGTGAADDSGLPNDRFFAVRPEGSVSTLKIQRTERGDSAVYLCASGESDNEQFFGPGTRLTVL.

This clonotype was seen just once. The V and J genes are TRBV7-6 and TRBJ2-5, with 7 bases fitting TRBD2. V lost 5 bases and J lost 6; bases outside the gene matches: 6. Germline CDR1 SGHVS, CDR2 FNYEAQ. The CDR3 extends over 13 amino acids. The chain's CDR3 is CASSPTSTQTQYF. DNA for the CDR3: TGTGCCAGCAGCCCGACTAGCACCCAGACCCAGTACTTC.

This clonotype was seen repeatedly, ten times or more. The rearrangement joins TRBV7-2 to TRBJ2-7; 7 bases map to TRBD1. The CDR3 consists of 15 residues. Germline CDR1 SGHTA, CDR2 FQGNSA. The J segment lost 0 bases and the V segment lost 4 bases, leaving 6 bases of the junction unmatched. As DNA, the CDR3 is TGTGCCAGCAGCTCCTATACAGGGGCCTCCTACGAGCAGTACTTC. Its translation is CASSSYTGASYEQYF.

This clonotype was seen repeatedly, ten times or more. The chain is built from TRBV28 and TRBJ2-1; D ambiguous. V lost 2 bases, J lost 3 bases, and 11 bases lay in between. The CDR3 is 15 residues long. The V gene's germline CDR1 is MDHEN and CDR2 SYDVKM. The CDR3 bases are TGTGCCAGCAGTTTACCATCTGATTACTACAATGAGCAGTTCTTC. Its translation: CASSLPSDYYNEQFF.

This clonotype showed up many times. The chain is built from TRBV7-9 and TRBJ2-1; either TRBD1 or TRBD2 may fit D (5 bases each). The CDR3 spans 16 residues. Trimming shortened V by 3 bases and J by 0 bases, and 12 bases separated the two germline ends. CDR1 SEHNR and CDR2 FQNEAQ come from the germline V gene (reference sequence). The CDR3 sequence: CASSFGTPSSYNEQFF. The CDR3 bases are TGTGCCAGCAGCTTCGGGACGCCGAGCTCCTACAATGAGCAGTTCTTC.

Notes on this clonotype: Since a much larger clone is just one base distant, this may be a read error. The V call is TRBV12-3 or TRBV12-4, the J call TRBJ1-6; D unclear. Trimming cost V 3 bases and J 4 bases, with 10 bases left between them. The CDR3 covers 15 residues. The CDR3 DNA sequence: TGTGCCAGCAGTTTCAGTGGTCGGTATAATTCACCCCTCCACTTT. Translated: CASSFSGRYNSPLHF.